The 4 T cell receptor beta chains below all came from one sample that was sequenced in a study of PD-L1 blockade in urothelial cancer. This table comes from immunoSEQ multiplex PCR, and its TCRdb copy is limited to in-frame clones, with some not included. The data hold approximately 65,000 clones, with about 89% observed a single time. The sequences come from PBMCs, collected around atezolizumab (anti-PD-L1) treatment. All receptors come from a man aged 55 to 69 with urothelial cancer.

V and J are TRBV7-3 and TRBJ2-1; D might be TRBD2 (7 bases). V was shortened by 1 base and J by 6 bases, with 13 bases between the two germline ends. This CDR3 region has 15 residues. Per the germline V gene, CDR1 is SGHTA and CDR2 is FQGTGA. The CDR3 reads CASSLNAGARNEQFF. CDR3 nucleotides: TGTGCCAGCAGCTTAAATGCGGGGGCCCGCAATGAGCAGTTCTTC.

This chain joins TRBV9 and TRBJ2-1; D not certain. Germline CDR1 and CDR2: SGDLS and YYNGEE. This CDR3 is 12 amino acids long. V lost 2 bases and J 9 bases, leaving 9 bases between the germline ends. The CDR3 region is CASSVGFGEQFF. The CDR3 DNA sequence: TGTGCCAGCAGCGTCGGGTTCGGTGAGCAGTTCTTC.

The rearrangement joins TRBV7-3 to TRBJ2-3, with no clear D. This CDR3 spans 13 amino acids. Per germline, CDR1 SGHTA and CDR2 FQGTGA. The V end lost 1 base, the J end lost 4 bases, and 6 bases lay between the germline ends. This chain's CDR3 is CASSLNLADTQYF. For the CDR3, the DNA is TGTGCCAGCAGCTTAAATCTTGCAGATACGCAGTATTTT.

This clone appeared a single time. V gene TRBV15 combines with J gene TRBJ2-7, with 11 bases that match TRBD2. The CDR3 sequence is 18 residues long. With 4 bases clipped from V and 5 bases from J, the junction kept 16 bases outside the gene matches. CDR1 is LNHNV, CDR2 YYDKDF, per germline (reference sequence). As DNA, the CDR3 is TGTGCCACCAGCACCGGACTAGCGGGCCCGTGGCGTGTTAACGAGCAGTACTTC. It yields the protein CATSTGLAGPWRVNEQYF.